The entry below describes one T cell receptor beta chain. What it binds is unknown. The V and J ends lost 3 bases and 4 bases respectively, with 13 bases between them. Germline CDR1 reads SEHNR; CDR2 reads FQNEAQ (reference sequence). This CDR3 spans 15 amino acids. The data originate from a study of shared clonotypes between healthy human individuals. The overall study: Donor ages ranged 18 to 49 years: a couple of women, a few men.

Every immunoSEQ plate was one replicate of a subset's evenly spread DNA. The protocol was immunoSEQ multiplex PCR, while the TCRdb copy is restricted to in-frame clones and leaves out a portion. The profile shows about 470,000 clones, around 75% of them singletons. Notes on the study in general: Having only a few donors restricted how much genetic and exposure-history diversity was captured. Blood alone was sampled, and tissue repertoires likely differ.

The TCR was taken from a middle-aged woman in good health. Some clones in this sample may be carry-over from other donors' samples. Sample: PBMCs. The V and J genes are TRBV7-9 and TRBJ2-1; weak D call: TRBD2 (5 bases). The CDR3 region has the DNA TGTGCCAGCAGCTTGGTAGGGAGTCGGTACAATGAGCAGTTCTTC. Translated: CASSLVGSRYNEQFF.